The rows below give T cell receptor beta chains drawn from one sample of a study of blood T cell repertoires in COVID-19. The assay was immunoSEQ multiplex PCR, and TCRdb's table has in-frame clones only and misses some. The sample has approximately 67,000 clones, roughly 87% seen once. Sequenced material: peripheral blood. These TCRs come from a woman at least 80 years old with acute or convalescent COVID-19. Both conserved end residues are part of each CDR3. D genes are given only for firm matches. Size values are once, few and many counts, or a class for expanded clones, and some rows have none.

v_gene	j_gene	d_gene	len	abundance	CDR3nt	CDR3aa
TRBV25-1	TRBJ1-2	-	13	-	TGTGCCAGCAGTGAATATAGCGCCTATGGCTACACCTTC	CASSEYSAYGYTF
TRBV7-2	TRBJ2-1	TRBD1	15	-	TGTGCCAGCAGCCTCGGACAGGGGGGATACAATGAGCAGTTCTTC	CASSLGQGGYNEQFF
TRBV27	TRBJ2-1	TRBD1	14	-	TGTGCCAGCATGGCGGACAGGGGGCCCAATGAGCAGTTCTTC	CASMADRGPNEQFF
TRBV27	TRBJ1-6	TRBD1	15	-	TGTGCCAGCAGTTCCGACAGGGCCGGGAATTCACCCCTCCACTTT	CASSSDRAGNSPLHF
TRBV15	TRBJ1-5	-	16	-	TGTGCCACCAGCAGAGACCGGTTCCCCCTCAATCAGCCCCAGCATTTT	CATSRDRFPLNQPQHF
TRBV6-1	TRBJ1-1	TRBD1	14	-	TGTGCCAGCAGTGAACGGACAGGGCCCACTGAAGCTTTCTTT	CASSERTGPTEAFF
TRBV2	TRBJ2-2	TRBD1	16	-	TGTGCCAGCAGTGCGGGGACAGGGTTGAACACCGGGGAGCTGTTTTTT	CASSAGTGLNTGELFF
TRBV27	TRBJ1-6	TRBD1	17	once	TGTGCCAGCAGTCGCAACCAACAGGGGGCCCTGAATTCACCCCTCCACTTT	CASSRNQQGALNSPLHF
TRBV7-9	TRBJ2-3	TRBD2	14	-	TGTGCCAGTAATCTAGCGGGCGGTACAGATACGCAGTATTTT	CASNLAGGTDTQYF
TRBV2	TRBJ1-3	-	14	-	TGTGCCAGCACCACAGCATTCTCTGGAAACACCATATATTTT	CASTTAFSGNTIYF
TRBV29-1	TRBJ1-3	-	11	-	TGCAGCGTTGAGATGGGCAACACCATATATTTT	CSVEMGNTIYF
TRBV12-2	TRBJ1-6	-	17	-	TGTGCAAGTCGCCCCAGGAACGGGAGCTCCTATAATTCACCCCTCCACTTT	CASRPRNGSSYNSPLHF
TRBV11-2	TRBJ1-4	-	12	-	TGTGCCAGCAGCTTCAGGGATGAAAAACTGTTTTTT	CASSFRDEKLFF
TRBV5-1	TRBJ2-7	TRBD2	15	-	TGCGCCAGCAGCCCTCTAACTAGCGCGGCCTACGAGCAGTACTTC	CASSPLTSAAYEQYF
TRBV15	TRBJ1-1	TRBD1	14	-	TGTGCCACCAGCAGAGGAGGGGGCATCACTGAAGCTTTCTTT	CATSRGGGITEAFF
TRBV28	TRBJ1-3	-	13	-	TGTGCCAGCAGTATAGGGACAGGAAACACCATATATTTT	CASSIGTGNTIYF
TRBV28	TRBJ1-2	-	13	-	TGTGCCAGCAGTTTATATGCGAACTATGGCTACACCTTC	CASSLYANYGYTF
TRBV6-2/TRBV6-3	TRBJ2-7	-	15	-	TGTGCCAGCAGTTACAGTCTAGCGAATTCCTACGAGCAGTACTTC	CASSYSLANSYEQYF
TRBV4-3	TRBJ2-1	TRBD1	15	-	TGCGCCAGCAGCCAGGTCGGACAGGGTCTCGGTGAGCAGTTCTTC	CASSQVGQGLGEQFF
TRBV19	TRBJ1-2	TRBD1	17	-	TGTGCCAGTAGTATCTCTGGGACAGGGTGGCCAAACTATGGCTACACCTTC	CASSISGTGWPNYGYTF
TRBV15	TRBJ1-5	TRBD1	17	-	TGTGCCACCAGCCCCCGGGGACAGGGGGTGAGCAATCAGCCCCAGCATTTT	CATSPRGQGVSNQPQHF
TRBV18	TRBJ2-5	TRBD2	13	-	TGTGCCAGCTCACCGGGACTAGGAGAGACCCAGTACTTC	CASSPGLGETQYF
TRBV19	TRBJ1-1	TRBD1	15	once	TGTGCCAGTAGACTAAATGGACAGGGGTACACTGAAGCTTTCTTT	CASRLNGQGYTEAFF
TRBV28	TRBJ2-1	TRBD2	16	-	TGTGCCAGCACCTTTTGGCTAGCGGGGGGTATAGATGAGCAGTTCTTC	CASTFWLAGGIDEQFF
TRBV19	TRBJ1-2	-	12	-	TGTGCCAGTAGTGAAGGGGCCTATGGCTACACCTTC	CASSEGAYGYTF
TRBV29-1	TRBJ2-2	TRBD2	13	-	TGCAGCGCCTCTGCGGGGGGCAGCGGGGAGCTGTTTTTT	CSASAGGSGELFF
TRBV3-1/TRBV3-2	TRBJ2-5	-	12	-	TGTGCCAGCAGCCAAGGAGGGCGTGCCCAGTACTTC	CASSQGGRAQYF
TRBV4-3	TRBJ2-1	TRBD2	15	-	TGCGCCAGCAGCCAAGAACTAGCGGGATACAATGAGCAGTTCTTC	CASSQELAGYNEQFF
TRBV28	TRBJ1-2	-	15	once	TGTGCCAGCAGTCCATCCGAAGGGGCAGGGTATGGCTACACCTTC	CASSPSEGAGYGYTF
TRBV27	TRBJ1-4	TRBD1	17	-	TGTGCCAGCAGTCCATTGGACAGGGTTACAACTAATGAAAAACTGTTTTTT	CASSPLDRVTTNEKLFF
TRBV10-1	TRBJ2-3	TRBD2	16	-	TGCGCCAGCAGTGGATCGTACGGGGGGAACGCAGATACGCAGTATTTT	CASSGSYGGNADTQYF
TRBV28	TRBJ2-5	TRBD1	14	-	TGTGCCAGCAGTCTCGACAGGGTAATCGAGACCCAGTACTTC	CASSLDRVIETQYF
TRBV5-1	TRBJ2-7	TRBD2	18	-	TGCGCCAGCAGCTTGGTTGGAGGGGCTGGAGCGGGAAGGTACGAGCAGTACTTC	CASSLVGGAGAGRYEQYF
TRBV10-1	TRBJ2-5	TRBD1	14	-	TGCGCCAGCAGTCCCGGGACAGGGGCAGAGACCCAGTACTTC	CASSPGTGAETQYF
TRBV2	TRBJ2-5	-	14	-	TGTGCCAGCGCAGCCTCGACAGGAAAACAGACCCAGTACTTC	CASAASTGKQTQYF
TRBV7-9	TRBJ1-6	-	15	-	TGTGCCAGCAGCTCCCCGCGGGTAATTAGTTCACCCCTCCACTTT	CASSSPRVISSPLHF
TRBV18	TRBJ2-6	-	15	-	TGTGCCAGCTCACTTTCGACGGGTGGGGCCAACGTCCTGACTTTC	CASSLSTGGANVLTF
TRBV9	TRBJ2-3	TRBD2	15	-	TGTGCCAGCAGCCCGCGGACTAGCGGGGCAGATACGCAGTATTTT	CASSPRTSGADTQYF
TRBV6-5	TRBJ2-7	-	13	-	TGTGCCAGCTCTCCGGGAATAGACGGTGAGCAGTACTTC	CASSPGIDGEQYF
TRBV2	TRBJ1-1	TRBD1	15	-	TGTGCCAGCAGTGCAATTGCGGGACAGGGAGGAAGGGCTTTCTTT	CASSAIAGQGGRAFF
TRBV5-4	TRBJ1-2	TRBD1	16	-	TGTGCCAGCAGCGGTTCGGACAGGACACCGCTTAGTGGCTACACCTTC	CASSGSDRTPLSGYTF
TRBV2	TRBJ1-2	TRBD1	13	-	TGTGCCAGCACGGGGACAGGCGGCTTTGGCTACACCTTC	CASTGTGGFGYTF
TRBV6-5	TRBJ1-3	-	15	-	TGTGCCAGCAGTCAGGGTTGGATCACTGGAAACACCATATATTTT	CASSQGWITGNTIYF
TRBV7-8	TRBJ2-5	-	14	-	TGTGCCAGCTCCAACAGGGACGAAAAAGAGACCCAGTACTTC	CASSNRDEKETQYF
TRBV3-1/TRBV3-2	TRBJ2-3	TRBD2	16	-	TGTGCCAGCAGCCAAGCCTTACTAGCGGGAACAGATACGCAGTATTTT	CASSQALLAGTDTQYF
TRBV5-8	TRBJ1-1	TRBD1	15	-	TGTGCCAGCAAGCTTAGGGCAGGACAGGGGACTGAAGCTTTCTTT	CASKLRAGQGTEAFF
TRBV7-9	TRBJ2-1	-	14	-	TGTGCCAGCAGCCCTACGGTCGAAGGGAGTGAGCAGTTCTTC	CASSPTVEGSEQFF
TRBV5-1	TRBJ2-7	-	15	-	TGCGCCAGCAGCTTGGATGGAACTAGCTTCTACGAGCAGTACTTC	CASSLDGTSFYEQYF
TRBV30	TRBJ2-2	-	13	once	TGTGCCGGAGGGCTAGCTGGTACCGGGGAGCTGTTTTTT	CAGGLAGTGELFF
TRBV19	TRBJ2-1	-	14	-	TGTGCCAGTAGTATAGGGACTATTTACAATGAGCAGTTCTTC	CASSIGTIYNEQFF